The clone carrying this T cell receptor (beta chain) came up a few times. Antigen specificity is unknown. This sample stems from a study of cytomegalovirus exposure and HLA in healthy donors. Whole-study findings and limits: In a later analysis, donors in an Asian-associated ancestry cluster reportedly had fewer N-insertions in productive TCRs than the cohort mean. Generally TCR sequences proved uncommon, though certain public TCRs appeared in numerous donors.

The CDR3 extends over 16 amino acids. Per germline, CDR1 SGHRS and CDR2 YFSETQ. V gave up 2 bases and J gave up 0 bases; unmatched junction bases: 4. The study ran its PCR with 60 Vbeta and 13 Jbeta primers. Profiling relied on immunoSEQ multiplex PCR, and the TCRdb table lists in-frame clones only, not all of them. Of about 120,000 clones listed, approximately 79% are singletons. Sequencing used PBMCs. The chain couples TRBV5-1 to TRBJ2-3; 9 positions agree with TRBD1. This clonotype was obtained from a man between 25 and 39 years old in good health and CMV-seronegative. The CDR3 loop reads CASSLQGARSTDTQYF. CDR3 nucleotides: TGCGCCAGCAGCTTACAGGGGGCGCGAAGCACAGATACGCAGTATTTT.